The entry that follows covers one T cell receptor (beta chain) sequence. The antigen remains undetermined. The sample is drawn from a study of CD8 T cells in ankylosing spondylitis. Study observations and caveats: A motif in TCR beta, a set of roughly 8 highly homologous variants, appeared characteristic of ankylosing spondylitis blood. From matched ankylosing spondylitis synovial fluid, disease-linked clones were reportedly recovered at significantly enriched levels. The authors found the disease-linked clones to be CD8+ and relatively rare in peripheral blood.

The CDR3 contains 15 residues. V lost 5 bases, J lost 6 bases, and 16 bases lay in between. Germline V gives CDR1 SGHTA, CDR2 FQGNSA. Using its own MiXCR run on the 5' RACE reads, TCRdb lists one record per CDR3 protein. Seen here are around 150,000 distinct CDR3 sequences, around 16% observed once, and the top ten hold approximately 7.6%. Source material: blood, either unsorted or a sorted T cell fraction (not recorded which). This clonotype originated in a male donor with ankylosing spondylitis or in good health (not recorded which). This sequence joins TRBV7-2 and TRBJ2-2; perhaps TRBD2 as D (6 bases). In DNA, the CDR3 is TGTGCCAGCAGCGATACTGGGGGGTGGGCCGGGGAGCTGTTTTTT. This gives the protein CASSDTGGWAGELFF.